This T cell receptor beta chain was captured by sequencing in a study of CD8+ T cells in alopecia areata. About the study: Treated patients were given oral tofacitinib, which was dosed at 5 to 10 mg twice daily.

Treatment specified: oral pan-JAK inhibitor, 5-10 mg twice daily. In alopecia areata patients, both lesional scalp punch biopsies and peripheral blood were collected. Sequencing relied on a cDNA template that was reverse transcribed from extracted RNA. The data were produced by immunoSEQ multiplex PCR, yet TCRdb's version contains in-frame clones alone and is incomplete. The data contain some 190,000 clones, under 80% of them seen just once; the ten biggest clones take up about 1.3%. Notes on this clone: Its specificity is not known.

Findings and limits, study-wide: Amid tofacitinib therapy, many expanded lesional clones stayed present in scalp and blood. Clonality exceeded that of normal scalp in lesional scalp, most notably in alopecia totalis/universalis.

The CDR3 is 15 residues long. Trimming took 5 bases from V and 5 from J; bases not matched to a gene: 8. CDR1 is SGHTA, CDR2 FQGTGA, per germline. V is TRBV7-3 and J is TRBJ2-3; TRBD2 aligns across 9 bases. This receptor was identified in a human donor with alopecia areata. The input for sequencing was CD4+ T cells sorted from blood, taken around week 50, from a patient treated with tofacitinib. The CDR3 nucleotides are TGTGCCAGCAGCGATCGTGCGGGGGGGCGAGATACGCAGTATTTT. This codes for CASSDRAGGRDTQYF.